This TCR beta chain comes out of a study of cytomegalovirus exposure and HLA in healthy donors. Study outcomes and limitations: Another analysis was done later, and it associated roughly 15,000 TCR beta sequences with HLA alleles at 0.05 false discovery rate. The only immune exposure information that was available was CMV serostatus.

PCR was performed using 60 Vbeta and 13 Jbeta primers. Some clones are missing from TCRdb's copy, which holds only in-frame ones; the method was immunoSEQ multiplex PCR. The repertoire holds some 160,000 clones, with roughly 87% as singletons. Remarks on this clone: Its antigen is not known.

Germline loops: CDR1 SGHAT, CDR2 FQNNGV. The CDR3 extends over 16 amino acids. After removal of 2 bases from V and 2 bases from J, the junction contained 6 bases not matched to a gene. Healthy bone marrow donors made up the donors. Sequenced input: PBMCs. The rearrangement uses TRBV11-2 and TRBJ2-1, with 7 bases identical to TRBD2. The receptor's source is a woman in her forties or fifties in good health and CMV-seronegative. CDR3: CASSLSSGIPYNEQFF. The CDR3 DNA follows: TGTGCCAGCAGCTTATCGAGCGGGATTCCCTACAATGAGCAGTTCTTC.